A selection of T cell receptor beta chains follows, all from one sample in a study of blood T cell repertoires in COVID-19. Some clones are missing from TCRdb's copy, which holds only in-frame ones; the method was immunoSEQ multiplex PCR. The sample records around 140,000 clones, 75% to 90% being singletons. Sequenced material: peripheral blood. All receptors come from a woman between 45 and 65 years old with acute or convalescent COVID-19. The CDR3 runs from the conserved cysteine through the conserved F or W. A D gene is named only where the DNA matches it firmly. Clone size is not always given. Where it is, it says once, few, many or a class for expanded clones.

CDR3 protein	CDR3 DNA	V gene	clone size	D gene	J gene
CASSDRDRGEDTEAFF	TGCGCCAGCAGTGACCGGGACAGGGGTGAGGACACTGAAGCTTTCTTT	TRBV10-1	NA	TRBD1	TRBJ1-1
CASSAPGQGFQPQHF	TGTGCCAGCAGTGCGCCGGGACAGGGGTTCCAGCCCCAGCATTTT	TRBV28	NA	TRBD1	TRBJ1-5
CASSFFRETGKETQYF	TGCGCCAGCAGCTTCTTCCGAGAGACAGGGAAAGAGACCCAGTACTTC	TRBV5-1	few	TRBD1	TRBJ2-5
CASSSSDRYTEAFF	TGTGCCAGCAGCTCCTCAGACAGATACACTGAAGCTTTCTTT	TRBV7-2	NA	NA	TRBJ1-1
CASSEYQGAGNTIYF	TGTGCCAGCAGTGAATATCAGGGGGCTGGAAACACCATATATTTT	TRBV25-1	NA	TRBD1	TRBJ1-3
CASSQERTGVQPQHF	TGCGCCAGCAGCCAAGAACGGACAGGGGTTCAGCCCCAGCATTTT	TRBV4-1	NA	TRBD1	TRBJ1-5
CASSDQVAQPQHF	TGTGCCAGCAGTGACCAGGTCGCTCAGCCCCAGCATTTT	TRBV6-1	NA	NA	TRBJ1-5
CAISDPNRQGVNTEAFF	TGTGCCATCAGTGATCCTAACCGACAGGGGGTGAACACTGAAGCTTTCTTT	TRBV10-3	NA	TRBD1	TRBJ1-1
CASGPSGGGTGELFF	TGTGCCAGCGGCCCGTCGGGCGGGGGCACCGGGGAGCTGTTTTTT	TRBV7-3	NA	TRBD2	TRBJ2-2
CASSSRTSAETQYF	TGCGCCAGCAGCTCCCGGACTAGCGCCGAGACCCAGTACTTC	TRBV5-1	NA	TRBD2	TRBJ2-5
CASSEAVAVGTDTQYF	TGCGCCAGCAGTGAGGCGGTAGCGGTGGGCACAGATACGCAGTATTTT	TRBV10-1	NA	NA	TRBJ2-3
CASSLGASLETQYF	TGTGCCAGCAGCTTAGGGGCTAGCTTAGAGACCCAGTACTTC	TRBV11-2	NA	NA	TRBJ2-5
CSASGDRDYEQYF	TGCAGTGCTAGTGGGGACAGGGACTACGAGCAGTACTTC	TRBV20-1	NA	TRBD1	TRBJ2-7
CASSQLGATEAFF	TGTGCCAGCAGCCAACTGGGGGCCACTGAAGCTTTCTTT	TRBV16	NA	NA	TRBJ1-1
CASSQDLSGQLYEQYF	TGTGCCAGCAGCCAAGATCTCTCGGGACAGTTATACGAGCAGTACTTC	TRBV4-2	once	TRBD1	TRBJ2-7
CASSSSGTGDRNEQFF	TGTGCCAGCAGCTCCTCCGGGACAGGGGACCGCAATGAGCAGTTCTTC	TRBV7-9	NA	TRBD1	TRBJ2-1
CASSVGSGDGTGELFF	TGTGCCAGCAGCGTAGGTAGCGGCGATGGCACCGGGGAGCTGTTTTTT	TRBV9	NA	NA	TRBJ2-2
CASSSQTSGRIGELFF	TGTGCCAGCAGTTCGCAAACTAGCGGGAGGATCGGGGAGCTGTTTTTT	TRBV27	NA	TRBD2	TRBJ2-2
CSASTGEGRGEQFF	TGCAGTGCTAGTACGGGGGAGGGCCGGGGTGAGCAGTTCTTC	TRBV20-1	NA	TRBD2	TRBJ2-1
CATSGTGTGGSRKLFF	TGTGCCACCAGTGGAACCGGGACAGGGGGGTCGAGAAAACTGTTTTTT	TRBV24-1	NA	TRBD1	TRBJ1-4
CASEGRRNSIYF	TGTGCCTCGGAGGGGAGGAGAAACTCCATATATTTT	TRBV28	NA	NA	TRBJ1-3
CASSHPGLATGELFF	TGTGCCAGCAGCCATCCGGGACTAGCGACCGGGGAGCTGTTTTTT	TRBV9	NA	TRBD2	TRBJ2-2
CASSYGLAGVTQYF	TGTGCCAGCAGTTACGGACTAGCGGGGGTTACGCAGTATTTT	TRBV6-5	few	TRBD2	TRBJ2-3
CAISESMGQREAFF	TGTGCCATCAGTGAGTCTATGGGACAGAGAGAAGCTTTCTTT	TRBV10-3	NA	TRBD1	TRBJ1-1
CASSFPQGNTEAFF	TGTGCCAGCAGCTTCCCCCAGGGTAACACTGAAGCTTTCTTT	TRBV5-4	NA	NA	TRBJ1-1
CASSESTGSSYEQYF	TGTGCCAGCAGTGAATCAACAGGGAGCTCCTACGAGCAGTACTTC	TRBV2	NA	NA	TRBJ2-7
CASSDGQNTEAFF	TGTGCCAGCAGTGACGGACAGAACACTGAAGCTTTCTTT	TRBV28	NA	NA	TRBJ1-1
CASSRQGKGVEAFF	TGTGCCAGCAGCCGACAGGGCAAGGGGGTTGAAGCTTTCTTT	TRBV11-2	NA	TRBD1	TRBJ1-1
CACGQLSGDTIYF	TGCGCCTGCGGACAGCTCTCTGGAGACACCATATATTTT	TRBV5-1	NA	NA	TRBJ1-3
CASSLEDRGRGKYHGYTF	TGTGCCAGCAGTTTAGAAGACAGGGGAAGGGGCAAATATCATGGCTACACCTTC	TRBV27	NA	TRBD1	TRBJ1-2
CASSLTGGTGELFF	TGTGCCAGCAGCTTGACCGGCGGGACCGGGGAGCTGTTTTTT	TRBV11-2	NA	NA	TRBJ2-2
CATTAGVAGQETQYF	TGCGCCACCACGGCGGGAGTAGCGGGTCAAGAGACCCAGTACTTC	TRBV5-1	NA	TRBD2	TRBJ2-5
CSASGSVSDPLEQYF	TGCAGTGCTAGTGGGAGTGTGTCAGACCCGTTGGAGCAGTACTTC	TRBV20-1	NA	NA	TRBJ2-7
CASSLGRDTEAFF	TGTGCCAGCAGTTTAGGTCGGGACACTGAAGCTTTCTTT	TRBV28	once	NA	TRBJ1-1
CASSPGGSGIYRGYTF	TGTGCCAGCAGCCCCGGGGGGAGTGGAATATATAGGGGCTACACCTTC	TRBV7-8	NA	NA	TRBJ1-2
CASSLDRLNEQFF	TGTGCCAGCAGCTTAGACAGACTCAATGAGCAGTTCTTC	TRBV7-3	NA	NA	TRBJ2-1
CATLGQQGAAGYTF	TGTGCCACCCTCGGCCAACAGGGGGCAGCTGGCTACACCTTC	TRBV10-3	NA	TRBD1	TRBJ1-2
CASSHSNQPQHF	TGTGCCAGCAGTCATAGCAATCAGCCCCAGCATTTT	TRBV12-3/TRBV12-4	NA	NA	TRBJ1-5
CASSLQGFTEAFF	TGTGCCAGCAGTCTGCAGGGGTTCACTGAAGCTTTCTTT	TRBV27	NA	NA	TRBJ1-1
CASSVLIGSSSSYEQYF	TGTGCCAGCAGTGTATTAATCGGGTCCTCATCCTCTTACGAGCAGTACTTC	TRBV27	NA	NA	TRBJ2-7
CASSPGGTSGSDEQFF	TGTGCCAGCTCACCCGGTGGGACTAGCGGGAGTGATGAGCAGTTCTTC	TRBV18	NA	TRBD2	TRBJ2-1
CASSPSAGSGNTIYF	TGTGCCAGCTCACCTTCGGCGGGCTCTGGAAACACCATATATTTT	TRBV18	few	NA	TRBJ1-3